Detailed here is one T cell receptor (beta chain). What it recognizes is unknown. PCR was performed using 60 Vbeta and 13 Jbeta primers. Libraries were prepared by immunoSEQ multiplex PCR; TCRdb keeps only in-frame clonotypes and omits some of them. Seen here are 190,000 or so clones, less than 90% observed once, and the top ten hold around 1.7%. The record originates from a study of cytomegalovirus exposure and HLA in healthy donors. Broader study findings: Sequencing likely generated an artifact that appeared as a cluster of highly shared sequence variants. High sensitivity and specificity were reportedly achieved when the classifier diagnosed cytomegalovirus status. Cytomegalovirus association was assigned to some 160 TCR beta chains. In a later analysis, common viral pathogens appeared linked to several of the most significant clusters.

There are 11 residues in the CDR3. CDR1 is SGDLS, CDR2 YYNGEE, per germline. Trimming took off 2 bases at V and 3 bases at J, with 2 bases between the two ends. V is TRBV9 and J is TRBJ2-5; D gene uncertain. Sample: PBMCs. This receptor was obtained from a man in his fifties in good health and CMV-seronegative. The CDR3 sequence is CASSVKETQYF. CDR3 DNA: TGTGCCAGCAGCGTCAAAGAGACCCAGTACTTC.